This TCR beta chain was retrieved from a study of graft-versus-host responses after intestinal transplantation. General study points: Investigators detected GvH clones in recipient marrow, with some emerging earlier in ileum or blood.

A note on this clone: As yet, its antigen is unknown.

V lost 4 bases, J lost 5 bases, and 17 bases lay in between. Germline CDR1 MGHRA, CDR2 YSYEKL. This CDR3 has 15 amino acids. The data were produced by immunoSEQ multiplex PCR, yet TCRdb's version contains in-frame clones alone and is incomplete. Here the sample spans under 90,000 clones, 90% being singletons. The chain has TRBV4-1 and TRBJ1-2; unclear D gene. The receptor was isolated from a human donor who was the organ donor for an intestinal transplant. Here the sequenced sample was unstimulated CD8+ T cells sorted from spleen or lymph node cells, taken before transplant. CDR3 nucleotides: TGCGCCAGCAGCCCTGTCGGCGGAGGAAGGTATGGCTACACCTTC. Translating it yields CASSPVGGGRYGYTF.